This is a list of T cell receptor beta chains from one sample in a study of blood T cell repertoires in COVID-19. Sequencing used immunoSEQ multiplex PCR; TCRdb keeps in-frame clones, though not all of them. Of 200,000 to 250,000 clones detected, about nine tenths appear once; the ten largest clones hold 1.2%. The specimen sequenced was PBMCs or T cells enriched from blood (not recorded which). Receptor source: a young man who had recovered from COVID-19. Each CDR3 is given with its conserved first and last residue. Each record gives: J gene, clone size, V gene, D gene, CDR3 DNA, CDR3 protein. A D gene is named only where the DNA matches it firmly. Clone size is shown for a subset of rows, as once, few, many or a class of expanded clone.

J: TRBJ2-5; size: NA; V: TRBV6-2/TRBV6-3; D: TRBD2; DNA: TGTGCCAGCAGCCCCCTAGCGGGGGGGCCTAGGGAGACCCAGTACTTC; CDR3: CASSPLAGGPRETQYF
J: TRBJ2-1; size: NA; V: TRBV18; D: TRBD1; DNA: TGTGCCAGCTCACCCTTTCCGGGACAGGGTTACAATGAGCAGTTCTTC; CDR3: CASSPFPGQGYNEQFF
J: TRBJ2-3; size: NA; V: TRBV5-1; D: TRBD1; DNA: TGCGCCAGCAGGCCAACAGGGGTGGGGTGGAATACGCAGTATTTT; CDR3: CASRPTGVGWNTQYF
J: TRBJ1-5; size: once; V: TRBV6-5; D: TRBD1; DNA: TGTGCCAGCGGTAGAGCGGACAGGGAGGGTCAGCCCCAGCATTTT; CDR3: CASGRADREGQPQHF
J: TRBJ2-7; size: NA; V: TRBV28; D: TRBD2; DNA: TGTGCCAGCAGTCTCGGACTAGCGGGAGACGAGCAGTACTTC; CDR3: CASSLGLAGDEQYF
J: TRBJ2-2; size: NA; V: TRBV29-1; D: NA; DNA: TGCAGCGTTCCCGACTCGAACACCGGGGAGCTGTTTTTT; CDR3: CSVPDSNTGELFF
J: TRBJ1-1; size: once; V: TRBV6-5; D: TRBD1; DNA: TGTGCCACCGAAGAGAAGGGGACAGGGGACGGAGCTTTCTTT; CDR3: CATEEKGTGDGAFF
J: TRBJ2-3; size: NA; V: TRBV19; D: NA; DNA: TGTGCCAGTAGTATTCGGGACATTACGAGGGGCACAGATACGCAGTATTTT; CDR3: CASSIRDITRGTDTQYF
J: TRBJ1-6; size: NA; V: TRBV5-5; D: NA; DNA: TGTGCCAGCAGCTTGGAGGGGGACCCAAATTCACCCCTCCACTTT; CDR3: CASSLEGDPNSPLHF
J: TRBJ2-3; size: once; V: TRBV6-2/TRBV6-3; D: NA; DNA: TGTGCCAGCAGTTACGGGGGGTCTAGCACAGATACGCAGTATTTT; CDR3: CASSYGGSSTDTQYF
J: TRBJ2-7; size: NA; V: TRBV11-2; D: TRBD2; DNA: TGTGCCAGCAGCCCCGCGGGGGGGTACGAGCAGTACTTC; CDR3: CASSPAGGYEQYF
J: TRBJ2-5; size: NA; V: TRBV6-5; D: NA; DNA: TGTGCCAGCAGCCCCCGGGGTTTCGGAGAGACCCAGTACTTC; CDR3: CASSPRGFGETQYF
J: TRBJ2-1; size: NA; V: TRBV18; D: NA; DNA: TGTGCCAGCTCACCACCAGTAGGACAGAAGAGCTCCTACAATGAGCAGTTCTTC; CDR3: CASSPPVGQKSSYNEQFF
J: TRBJ2-7; size: NA; V: TRBV7-6; D: TRBD2; DNA: TGTGCCAGCAGCTTAGCGGGAGGGAGCGAGCAGTACTTC; CDR3: CASSLAGGSEQYF
J: TRBJ2-7; size: NA; V: TRBV7-2; D: TRBD1; DNA: TGTGCCAGCAGCTTCGTCCGGGACAGGGCCAACGAGCAGTACTTC; CDR3: CASSFVRDRANEQYF
J: TRBJ2-5; size: NA; V: TRBV5-1; D: NA; DNA: TGCGCCAGCAGCCCAGTACAAACAGGGGAGACCCAGTACTTC; CDR3: CASSPVQTGETQYF
J: TRBJ1-1; size: NA; V: TRBV10-3; D: TRBD1; DNA: TGTGCCATCAGTGGTGCCGGGACAGGGGGCAGGAAGGCTTTCTTT; CDR3: CAISGAGTGGRKAFF
J: TRBJ1-2; size: NA; V: TRBV7-8; D: NA; DNA: TGTGCCAGCAGCTTTTTGAGGGTGGAGGTGAAGGGCTACACCTTC; CDR3: CASSFLRVEVKGYTF
J: TRBJ2-7; size: NA; V: TRBV10-1; D: NA; DNA: TGCGCCAGCAGTGAGTCCTCGACAAATTTCTACGAGCAGTACTTC; CDR3: CASSESSTNFYEQYF
J: TRBJ1-1; size: NA; V: TRBV24-1; D: NA; DNA: TGTGCCACCAGTGATCCAAACACTGAAGCTTTCTTT; CDR3: CATSDPNTEAFF
J: TRBJ2-1; size: NA; V: TRBV2; D: TRBD2; DNA: TGTGCCAGCCGTCGGCTAGCGGGTTCTCAGGACAATGAGCAGTTCTTC; CDR3: CASRRLAGSQDNEQFF
J: TRBJ1-6; size: NA; V: TRBV5-1; D: NA; DNA: TGCGCCAGCAGCGACCAAGCTAGCTCCTATAATTCACCCCTCCACTTT; CDR3: CASSDQASSYNSPLHF
J: TRBJ2-7; size: NA; V: TRBV18; D: NA; DNA: TGTGCCAGCTCGCTGCCTGCTGGAGTGCAGTACTTC; CDR3: CASSLPAGVQYF
J: TRBJ2-1; size: NA; V: TRBV15; D: TRBD1; DNA: TGTGCCACCAGCATTTTAGGACAGGCCATTTACAATGAGCAGTTCTTC; CDR3: CATSILGQAIYNEQFF
J: TRBJ1-3; size: NA; V: TRBV7-8; D: NA; DNA: TGTGCCAGCAGCTTAGACAGCTCTGGAAACACCATATATTTT; CDR3: CASSLDSSGNTIYF
J: TRBJ1-5; size: NA; V: TRBV11-3; D: TRBD1; DNA: TGTGCCAGCAGCCCTTCCCCGACAGGGGCAAACAGACCCAATCAGCCCCAGCATTTT; CDR3: CASSPSPTGANRPNQPQHF
J: TRBJ2-7; size: NA; V: TRBV5-4; D: TRBD2; DNA: TGTGCCAGCAGCTCGACTAGCGGGGCCTACGAGCAGTACTTC; CDR3: CASSSTSGAYEQYF
J: TRBJ1-1; size: NA; V: TRBV19; D: TRBD1; DNA: TGTGCCAGCAGCTTTAGGATGGGGACAGCGAACACTGAAGCTTTCTTT; CDR3: CASSFRMGTANTEAFF
J: TRBJ1-2; size: NA; V: TRBV24-1; D: TRBD1; DNA: TGTGCCACCAGTGACTCGACAGGGGGGATCTATGGCTACACCTTC; CDR3: CATSDSTGGIYGYTF
J: TRBJ2-1; size: NA; V: TRBV5-4; D: NA; DNA: TGTGCCAGCAGCTTGTACAGGGCCCTCTACAATGAGCAGTTCTTC; CDR3: CASSLYRALYNEQFF
J: TRBJ1-5; size: NA; V: TRBV28; D: TRBD1; DNA: TGTGCCAGCAGTTCCTGGACAGGGGAAGGAAATCAGCCCCAGCATTTT; CDR3: CASSSWTGEGNQPQHF
J: TRBJ2-1; size: NA; V: TRBV21-1; D: NA; DNA: TGTGCCAGCATCTCCTTCGTGGCGGTTAATTACAATGAGCAGTTCTTC; CDR3: CASISFVAVNYNEQFF
J: TRBJ2-6; size: NA; V: TRBV28; D: NA; DNA: TGTGCCAGCAGTTTCTTGGGGGCCAACGTCCTGACTTTC; CDR3: CASSFLGANVLTF
J: TRBJ1-1; size: NA; V: TRBV3-1/TRBV3-2; D: TRBD1; DNA: TGTGCCAGCAGCCAAGACCGCGACAGGGGGAACACTGAAGCTTTCTTT; CDR3: CASSQDRDRGNTEAFF
J: TRBJ2-3; size: NA; V: TRBV9; D: TRBD2; DNA: TGTGCCAGCAGGCAGAAGGGAGGGGGCACAGATACGCAGTATTTT; CDR3: CASRQKGGGTDTQYF
J: TRBJ2-7; size: NA; V: TRBV13; D: TRBD1; DNA: TGTGCCAGCAGCATTACGAGGGACAGTGGCCTTACCTACGAGCAGTACTTC; CDR3: CASSITRDSGLTYEQYF
J: TRBJ1-1; size: NA; V: TRBV9; D: TRBD1; DNA: TGTGCCAGCAGCGTGGCGGACAGGGCCGCTGAAGCTTTCTTT; CDR3: CASSVADRAAEAFF
J: TRBJ2-1; size: NA; V: TRBV19; D: TRBD1; DNA: TGTGCCAGGCGGGACAGGGTAGGTCCCTACAATGAGCAGTTCTTC; CDR3: CARRDRVGPYNEQFF
J: TRBJ1-1; size: NA; V: TRBV5-4; D: NA; DNA: TGTGCCAGCAGCTTGAGAGAGAACACTGAAGCTTTCTTT; CDR3: CASSLRENTEAFF
J: TRBJ2-2; size: NA; V: TRBV7-2; D: NA; DNA: TGTGCCAGCAGCTTAGTAGAACGGGTCGGGGAGCTGTTTTTT; CDR3: CASSLVERVGELFF
J: TRBJ2-7; size: NA; V: TRBV11-2; D: TRBD1; DNA: TGTGCCAGCAGCGGCGGGACAGGCTCCTACGAGCAGTACTTC; CDR3: CASSGGTGSYEQYF
J: TRBJ1-2; size: NA; V: TRBV7-2; D: NA; DNA: TGTGCCAGCAGCTCCCGAACACAGGGATCCGACTATGGCTACACCTTC; CDR3: CASSSRTQGSDYGYTF
J: TRBJ2-7; size: once; V: TRBV4-1; D: NA; DNA: TGCGCCAGCAGCCAAGTACAGGGAGTGTCGGATGAGCAGTACTTC; CDR3: CASSQVQGVSDEQYF
J: TRBJ2-3; size: NA; V: TRBV28; D: TRBD2; DNA: TGTGCCAGCAGTTCTCCGGGACTAGCGGGAGTTCGGCCTCCAGATACGCAGTATTTT; CDR3: CASSSPGLAGVRPPDTQYF
J: TRBJ2-5; size: NA; V: TRBV6-5; D: NA; DNA: TGTGCCAGCAGTTACTTAACTAGACAAGAGACCCAGTACTTC; CDR3: CASSYLTRQETQYF
J: TRBJ2-2; size: NA; V: TRBV24-1; D: TRBD1; DNA: TGTGCCACCAGTCGGGACAGGGCAAACGGGGAGCTGTTTTTT; CDR3: CATSRDRANGELFF
J: TRBJ2-7; size: NA; V: TRBV28; D: NA; DNA: TGTGCCAGCACTCCCCGAGGAGGACCCTCCTACGAGCAGTACTTC; CDR3: CASTPRGGPSYEQYF
J: TRBJ2-5; size: NA; V: TRBV3-1/TRBV3-2; D: NA; DNA: TGTGCCAGCAGCGCACCAGGGTTGCAAGAGACCCAGTACTTC; CDR3: CASSAPGLQETQYF
J: TRBJ1-1; size: NA; V: TRBV14; D: NA; DNA: TGTGCCAGCAGCCAAGTTCCGGGGAAAACTGAAGCTTTCTTT; CDR3: CASSQVPGKTEAFF
J: TRBJ2-1; size: NA; V: TRBV27; D: NA; DNA: TGTGCCAGCAGTTTATCGTTGGTAGCTAACAATGAGCAGTTCTTC; CDR3: CASSLSLVANNEQFF
J: TRBJ2-6; size: NA; V: TRBV4-3; D: NA; DNA: TGCGCCAGCAGCCACCGAAATCCTCTCAGGGATGGGGCCAACGTCCTGACTTTC; CDR3: CASSHRNPLRDGANVLTF
J: TRBJ2-5; size: NA; V: TRBV4-3; D: TRBD2; DNA: TGCGCCAGCAGCCCGACTCTAGCGGGGGGAGAGACCCAGTACTTC; CDR3: CASSPTLAGGETQYF
J: TRBJ2-7; size: NA; V: TRBV27; D: NA; DNA: TGTGCCAGCAGTACTAGGGAAGCTCTATTGTCCTACGAGCAGTACTTC; CDR3: CASSTREALLSYEQYF
J: TRBJ2-3; size: NA; V: TRBV25-1; D: TRBD2; DNA: TGTGCCAGCAGCCCCGTAGGGACTAGCGGCACAGATACGCAGTATTTT; CDR3: CASSPVGTSGTDTQYF
J: TRBJ2-3; size: NA; V: TRBV10-1; D: NA; DNA: TGCGCCAGCAGTGCCTTTCAACGGGGTGACACAGATACGCAGTATTTT; CDR3: CASSAFQRGDTDTQYF